The 10 T cell receptor beta chains given below trace back to one sample, sequenced in a study of vaccination effects on CD4 cells after COVID-19 (dated by TCRdb to between 2021 and 2023). The antigens for these receptors are not known. After about 10 days of culture, CD4+ T cells were isolated with the EasySep CD4+ T cell isolation kit. The library was made by the immunoSEQ multiplex PCR assay. In TCRdb, the immuneACCESS table is reduced to in-frame sequences with V and J assigned. These tables do not hold every clone; where another copy was compared, an unresolved V gene accounts for under half, and the others remain unexplained. For this sample the table gives roughly 40,000 clones, of which around 67% were detected only once. Together, the top ten hold just over 4% of the sample. This sample comprised CD4+ T cells from PBMCs cultured without peptide, obtained before COVID-19 vaccination. These receptors all stem from a human donor who received a COVID-19 vaccine.

The rearrangement uses TRBV6-5 and TRBJ1-2; a weak D match, TRBD1 (6 bases). Germline CDR1 MNHEY, CDR2 SVGAGI. The CDR3 runs to 12 residues. Trimming left V 3 bases short and J 8 bases short, with 10 bases between. DNA for the CDR3: TGTGCCAGCAGTTATGCCAGGGGCGGCTACACCTTC. It yields the protein CASSYARGGYTF.

This clone appeared a single time. The junction departs from the called germline gene at one end, perhaps through a read error. The chain carries TRBV19 and TRBJ1-2; 7 bases fit TRBD1. The CDR3 loop spans 14 amino acids. The germline CDR1 and CDR2 sequences are LNHDA and SQIVND (reference sequence). The CDR3 region has the DNA TGTGCCAGTACCGAGGCCCCACAGGGGCCAATCCCTAACTTC. It yields the protein CASTEAPQGPIPNF.

This chain connects TRBV19 to TRBJ2-5, with 13 positions matching TRBD2. Germline-derived CDR1 and CDR2 are LNHDA and SQIVND (reference sequence). The CDR3 consists of 16 residues. Trimming at V came to 5 bases and at J to 3 bases, leaving 6 bases not matched to a gene. CDR3 bases: TGTGCCAGTAGTTCAGCCGGGACTAGCGGGAAAGAGACCCAGTACTTC. It is translated as CASSSAGTSGKETQYF.

This rearrangement joins TRBV5-6 to TRBJ2-5; TRBD1 is a possible D gene (6 bases). Looked up from germline, CDR1 is SGHDT and CDR2 is YYEEEE. Trimming removed 2 bases at V and 5 bases at J, with 13 bases between. This CDR3 spans 14 amino acids. DNA of the CDR3: TGTGCCAGCAGCTTTACAGGGAGTGGGGAGACCCAGTACTTC. This codes for CASSFTGSGETQYF.

This clone was counted between two and nine times. The rearrangement joins TRBV6-5 to TRBJ1-1; 7 nucleotides agree with TRBD1. The CDR3 spans 14 residues. Germline V gene data show CDR1 as MNHEY and CDR2 as SVGAGI. V shed 5 bases, J shed 1 base, and the junction held 4 bases outside the gene matches. The CDR3 sequence: CASSTGTENTEAFF. Written as DNA, the CDR3 is TGTGCCAGCAGTACTGGGACAGAGAACACTGAAGCTTTCTTT.

The table lists this clone with a count of one. The chain recombines TRBV25-1 with TRBJ1-6, with 9 bases lining up with TRBD1. This CDR3 spans 15 amino acids. CDR1 is MGHDK, CDR2 SYGVNS, per germline. Trimming took 6 bases from V and 7 from J; bases not matched to a gene: 7. CDR3 sequence (DNA): TGTGCCAGCAGCACCACCGGGACAGGGAATTCACCCCTCCACTTT. Translation: CASSTTGTGNSPLHF.

This chain joins TRBV5-4 and TRBJ2-7, with a tentative D call TRBD1 (6 bases). The CDR3 runs 15 residues. Deletions cut 0 bases from V and 4 bases from J, with 14 bases between. Germline loops: CDR1 SGHNT, CDR2 YYREEE (reference sequence). CDR3 in amino acids: CASSLGWSGAYEQYF. DNA of the CDR3: TGTGCCAGCAGCTTGGGATGGTCAGGGGCGTACGAGCAGTACTTC.

The chain is built from TRBV2 and TRBJ1-6; no clear D gene. Trimming stripped 4 bases from V and 9 bases from J, with 13 bases between. CDR3 length: 14 amino acids. CDR1 and CDR2 from the germline V gene are SNHLY and FYNNEI. The CDR3: CASSASDRGSPLHF. The CDR3 DNA is TGTGCCAGCAGTGCCAGCGACCGGGGTTCACCCCTCCACTTT.

The rearrangement joins TRBV5-1 to TRBJ2-7, with D hard to call. Trimming pared 4 bases from V and 0 bases from J, leaving 8 bases between. The CDR3 length is 13 residues. The germline gives CDR1 SGHRS, CDR2 YFSETQ. CDR3 in amino acids: CASSERHSYEQYF. The CDR3 nucleotides read TGCGCCAGCAGCGAAAGGCACTCCTACGAGCAGTACTTC.

The V call is TRBV5-1, the J call TRBJ1-6, with TRBD1 matching 7 bases. Per germline, CDR1 SGHRS and CDR2 YFSETQ. This CDR3 has 16 amino acids. V trimming: 4 bases; J trimming: 4 bases; junction bases outside the gene matches: 8. The CDR3: CASSREETGYNSPLHF. Written as DNA, the CDR3 is TGCGCCAGCAGCCGCGAGGAGACAGGGTATAATTCACCCCTCCACTTT.